Below are 18 T cell receptor beta chains sequenced from a single sample in a study of blood T cell repertoires in COVID-19 (dated by TCRdb to about 2020). Library preparation used the immunoSEQ multiplex PCR assay. What TCRdb holds here is the immuneACCESS table cut down to in-frame rearrangements. Part of the clones is not present; checked against another copy, under half of the missing clones reflect an unresolved V gene, and the others are unexplained. Here the sample has 270,000 or so clones; 89% occur a single time. The biggest ten clones account for 3.5% to 5% of the sample. Sequencing was performed on peripheral blood. The source of these receptors is a woman in her thirties or forties who had recovered from COVID-19.

The chain has TRBV9 and TRBJ2-1, with D possibly being TRBD1 (9 bases). Trimming cost V 3 bases and J 10 bases, with 26 bases left between them. The germline V gene encodes CDR1 SGDLS and CDR2 YYNGEE. The CDR3 runs to 17 residues. CDR3 region: CASSGNRGLSGSREQFF. The CDR3 bases are TGTGCCAGCAGCGGAAACAGGGGGCTAAGCGGGAGCCGAGAGCAGTTCTTC. Using reference TRBV9 and TRBJ2-1 for the parts outside the CDR3, the full variable domain is DSGVTQTPKHLITATGQRVTLRCSPRSGDLSVYWYQQSLDQGLQFLIQYYNGEERAKGNILERFSAQQFPDLHSELNLSSLELGDSALYFCASSGNRGLSGSREQFFGPGTRLTVL.

The J gene is TRBJ2-1, the V gene TRBV6-2 or TRBV6-3, with D possibly matching TRBD2 (6 bases). Trimming took 0 bases from V and 5 from J, leaving 11 bases between them. The CDR3 consists of 15 residues. Germline CDR1 MNHEY, CDR2 SVGEGT. The CDR3 sequence is CASSYSDSGHNEQFF. CDR3 bases: TGTGCCAGCAGTTACTCAGACAGCGGGCACAATGAGCAGTTCTTC.

Notes on this clone: A read error may produce the germline difference seen at one junction end. The V gene is TRBV20-1, the J gene TRBJ1-6; D gene unclear. CDR3 length: 8 residues. Germline V gene sequence: CDR1 DFQATT, CDR2 SNEGSKA (reference sequence). The CDR3 sequence: CSASRPDF. The CDR3 nucleotides read TGCAGTGCTAGTCGTCCCGACTTT.

V usage is TRBV2 and J usage is TRBJ2-7, with 7 bases matching TRBD1. Germline V lookup: CDR1 SNHLY, CDR2 FYNNEI. The V gene end was trimmed by 6 bases and the J gene end by 3 bases; junction bases not matched to a gene: 11. The CDR3 has 15 residues. CDR3 sequence reads: CASSSLTGTDYEQYF. CDR3 nucleotides: TGTGCCAGCAGCTCTCTGACCGGGACAGACTACGAGCAGTACTTC.

The V gene is TRBV12-5, the J gene TRBJ2-7; the D gene is possibly TRBD2 (5 bases). Germline CDR1 and CDR2: LGHNT and FRNRAP. Trimming pared 2 bases from V and 3 bases from J, leaving 11 bases between. The CDR3 covers 14 residues. Here the CDR3 DNA reads TGTGCTAGTGGTTTGTCAGGTCGGGACTACGAGCAGTACTTC. This gives the protein CASGLSGRDYEQYF.

This chain connects TRBV2 to TRBJ1-1, with D perhaps matching TRBD1 (5 bases). Looked up from germline, CDR1 is SNHLY and CDR2 is FYNNEI. Trimming took 6 bases from V and 4 from J, leaving 9 bases between them. This CDR3 has 12 amino acids. The CDR3 here is CASSLRGTEAFF. CDR3 coding DNA: TGTGCCAGCAGCCTAAGGGGCACTGAAGCTTTCTTT.

The gene calls are TRBV19 and TRBJ2-5; D may be TRBD2 (5 bases). The germline CDR1 and CDR2 sequences are LNHDA and SQIVND (reference sequence). The CDR3 is 14 amino acids. Between the trimmed V and J ends, which lost 7 bases and 4 bases, there was a span of 16 bases. DNA for the CDR3: TGTGCCAGTAATAACTACGGGGATGCAGAGACCCAGTACTTC. Encoded protein: CASNNYGDAETQYF.

The chain is built from TRBV3-1 (or the pseudogene TRBV3-2) and TRBJ2-6, with unresolved D. Trimming left V 4 bases short and J 4 bases short, with 11 bases between. This CDR3 has 15 amino acids. Germline V gives CDR1 LGHDT, CDR2 YNNKEL (reference sequence). CDR3 sequence: CASSPPTTGANVLTF. CDR3 in DNA: TGTGCCAGCAGCCCCCCCACTACCGGGGCCAACGTCCTGACTTTC.

The chain recombines TRBV9 with TRBJ2-3; 8 bases fit TRBD2. The CDR3 sequence is 15 residues long. The V segment lost 3 bases and the J segment 2 bases; nucleotides outside the gene matches: 5. CDR1 is SGDLS, CDR2 YYNGEE, per germline. The CDR3 DNA follows: TGTGCCAGCAGCGAGGGCGGGAGGATCACAGATACGCAGTATTTT. It yields the protein CASSEGGRITDTQYF.

This clone was observed a single time. The rearrangement links TRBV20-1 to TRBJ2-7; possibly TRBD2 for D (6 bases). The CDR3 covers 15 residues. V was clipped by 3 bases and J by 1 base, with 16 bases between them. CDR1 DFQATT and CDR2 SNEGSKA come from the germline V gene (reference sequence). CDR3 loop: CSASTCAGWSYEQYV. CDR3 coding DNA: TGCAGTGCTAGTACGTGCGCGGGATGGTCCTACGAGCAGTACGTC.

CDR3: CASSMDRGRATGELFF. CDR3 DNA sequence: TGTGCCAGCAGCATGGACAGGGGCCGGGCGACCGGGGAGCTGTTTTTT. The V gene is TRBV7-9, the J gene TRBJ2-2; 9 bases are a match to TRBD1. The CDR3 is made up of 16 amino acids. Per germline, CDR1 SEHNR and CDR2 FQNEAQ (reference sequence). V gave up 5 bases and J gave up 5 bases; unmatched junction bases: 9.

The count of this clone is one. This sequence joins TRBV6-6 and TRBJ2-7; 8 nucleotides line up with TRBD2. CDR3 size: 15 residues. Germline CDR1 and CDR2: MNHNY and SVGAGI (reference sequence). Losses at the gene ends were 0 bases for V and 2 bases for J; bases not matched to a gene: 3. CDR3 amino acids: CASSYSGLATYEQYV. The DNA for the CDR3 is TGTGCCAGCAGTTACTCCGGACTAGCTACCTACGAGCAGTACGTC.

This chain joins TRBV5-5 and TRBJ1-6; no clear D. The CDR3 spans 16 residues. Germline V lookup: CDR1 SGHKS, CDR2 YYEKEE (reference sequence). The ends were cut back, 3 bases at V and 6 bases at J, with 16 bases in the middle. The CDR3 loop is CASSSPLRGSNSPLHF. DNA for the CDR3: TGTGCCAGCAGCTCTCCCTTGCGAGGAAGTAATTCACCCCTCCACTTT.

The chain combines TRBV29-1 with TRBJ2-1; tentative D call: TRBD1 (5 bases). Germline V lookup: CDR1 SQVTM, CDR2 ANQGSEA. The CDR3 length is 13 residues. Trimming removed 1 base from V and 4 bases from J, with 8 bases in between. The CDR3 region has the DNA TGCAGCGTTGAAGCGGACAAGTACAATGAGCAGTTCTTC. This gives the protein CSVEADKYNEQFF.

This clone has only a few counts. V usage is TRBV4-1 and J usage is TRBJ1-5; D possibly corresponds to TRBD1 (5 bases). Germline V gives CDR1 MGHRA, CDR2 YSYEKL. The V gene lost 0 bases and the J gene lost 7 bases, with 10 bases spanning the gap. CDR3 length: 14 amino acids. The CDR3 protein is CASSQEPQGQPQHF. The CDR3 DNA reads as TGCGCCAGCAGCCAAGAACCCCAGGGACAGCCCCAGCATTTT.

The chain has TRBV6-5 and TRBJ1-1; 7 bases line up with TRBD1. The CDR3 has 14 amino acids. In germline, CDR1 is MNHEY, CDR2 SVGAGI. After removal of 5 bases from V and 3 bases from J, the junction contained 6 bases not matched to a gene. The CDR3 region has the DNA TGTGCCAGCAGTACAGGGGCATCGGACACTGAAGCTTTCTTT. Its protein is CASSTGASDTEAFF.

This clone was seen only once. The chain links TRBV9 to TRBJ2-7, with 7 nucleotides matching TRBD2. In germline, CDR1 is SGDLS, CDR2 YYNGEE. The V and J ends lost 0 bases and 2 bases, in that order; junction bases with no gene match: 11. CDR3 size: 17 residues. CDR3 DNA sequence: TGTGCCAGCAGCGTAGGCGGGGGAGGAGGGGTGGCCTACGAGCAGTACTTC. Protein product: CASSVGGGGGVAYEQYF.

The rearrangement uses TRBV7-7 and TRBJ2-2; 10 bases are shared with TRBD2. This CDR3 region has 16 residues. CDR1 and CDR2 (germline): SSHAT, FNYEAQ (reference sequence). With 5 bases clipped from V and 0 bases from J, the junction kept 3 bases outside the gene matches. CDR3 sequence reads: CASSPTSGANTGELFF. For the CDR3, the DNA is TGTGCCAGCAGCCCAACTAGCGGGGCGAACACCGGGGAGCTGTTTTTT.